This T cell receptor (beta chain) appears in the sequencing data of a study of blood T cells in healthy people across ages. V lost 3 bases, J lost 5 bases, and 5 bases stayed unmatched. CDR1 SGHTA and CDR2 FQGNSA come from the germline V gene. This CDR3 comprises 15 residues. Primed by a sample-barcoded 5' primer and a J-beta primer mix, a second PCR proceeded for 7 to 11 cycles. From the 5' RACE reads, TCRdb called clonotypes with MiXCR, one entry per CDR3 protein. This table holds around 1.5 million distinct CDR3 sequences, about 35% found once. The sequencing sample was made of blood. The origin of this receptor is a woman under 40 in good health. The gene calls are TRBV7-2 and TRBJ2-1, with 9 bases aligning to TRBD2. The CDR3 region is CASSLLTSGHNEQFF. The CDR3 DNA is TGTGCCAGCAGCTTGTTGACTAGCGGTCACAATGAGCAGTTCTTC.